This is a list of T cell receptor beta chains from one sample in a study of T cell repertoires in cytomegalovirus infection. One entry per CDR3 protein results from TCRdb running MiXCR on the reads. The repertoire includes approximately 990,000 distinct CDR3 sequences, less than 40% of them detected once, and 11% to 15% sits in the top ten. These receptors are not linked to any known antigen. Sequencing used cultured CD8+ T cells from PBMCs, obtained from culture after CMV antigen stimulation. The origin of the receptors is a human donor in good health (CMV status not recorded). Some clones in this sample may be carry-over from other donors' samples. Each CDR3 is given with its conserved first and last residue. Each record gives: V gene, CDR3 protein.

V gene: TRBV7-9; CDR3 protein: CASSIPGTGELFF
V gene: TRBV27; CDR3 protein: CASSAGQVGYGYTF
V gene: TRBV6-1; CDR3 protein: CASVKGAGELFF
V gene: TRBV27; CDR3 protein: CASGSLRTGAYTDTQYF
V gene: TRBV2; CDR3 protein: CASGRPSMGGNTIYF
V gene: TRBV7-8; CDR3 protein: CASSLLTEGGETQYF
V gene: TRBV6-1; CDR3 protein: CAYRDFYEQYF
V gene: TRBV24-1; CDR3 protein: CATSDLPGRTGELFF
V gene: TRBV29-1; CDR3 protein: CSAVNTGELFF
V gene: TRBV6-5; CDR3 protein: CASKVGTEAFF
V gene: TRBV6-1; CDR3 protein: CASSDLAGAVYNEQFF
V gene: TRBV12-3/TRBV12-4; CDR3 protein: CASSFDRESYTF
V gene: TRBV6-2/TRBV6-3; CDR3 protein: CASSYDRSWGFQETQYF
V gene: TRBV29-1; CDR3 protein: CSVLPEGELSKETQYF
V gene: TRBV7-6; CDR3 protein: CASSRYGAQNTEAFF
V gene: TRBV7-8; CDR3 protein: CASSGREASGTDTQYF
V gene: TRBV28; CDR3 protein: CASSLQGGNGYTF
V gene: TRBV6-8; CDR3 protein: CASSYSNVQPQHF
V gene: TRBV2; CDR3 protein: CASGIGEAFF
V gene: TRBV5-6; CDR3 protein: CASSLGGGGRTDTQYF
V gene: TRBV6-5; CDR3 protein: CASSYSVSVGEKLFF
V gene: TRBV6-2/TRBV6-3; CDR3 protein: CASSYLRGLRQGGVANTGELFF
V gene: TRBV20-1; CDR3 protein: CSARDAGDRSGGVGDTQYF
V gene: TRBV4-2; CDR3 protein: CASSLEQGHSNQPQHF
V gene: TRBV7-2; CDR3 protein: CASSFTPGQGFEKLFF
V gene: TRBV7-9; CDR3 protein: CASSPHRGRTDTQYF
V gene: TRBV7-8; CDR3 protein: CALTWQVGTDTQYF
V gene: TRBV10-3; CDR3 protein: CAISGSGEQFF
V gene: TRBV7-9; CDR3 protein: CASKPTAGTGSTDTQYF
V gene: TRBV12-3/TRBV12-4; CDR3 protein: CASSLQGAGDGYTF
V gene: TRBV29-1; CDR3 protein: CSVVGGDTEAFF
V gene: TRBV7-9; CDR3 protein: CASSRRTAGELFF
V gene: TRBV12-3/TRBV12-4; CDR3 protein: CASTRGYQPQHF
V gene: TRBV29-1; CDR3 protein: CSVARDNEQFF
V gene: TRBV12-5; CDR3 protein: CASGFTAREESGELFF
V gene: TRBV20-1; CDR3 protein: CSAERGYNYGYTF
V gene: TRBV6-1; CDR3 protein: CASSDVWGATNEKLFF
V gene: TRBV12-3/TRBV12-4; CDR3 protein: CASSPRGGAFNEKLFF
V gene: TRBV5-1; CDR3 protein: CASSLVDTYEQYF
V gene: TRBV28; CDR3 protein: CASSPGFSYGYTF
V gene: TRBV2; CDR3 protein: CASSDIQGLTGANVLTF
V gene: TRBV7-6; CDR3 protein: CASSLVGDSETQYF
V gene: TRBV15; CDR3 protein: CATGTALASPFF
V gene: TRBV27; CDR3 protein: CASTLWSSGGAGEQFF
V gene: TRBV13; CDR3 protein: CASSLRKLQGLGATNEKLFF
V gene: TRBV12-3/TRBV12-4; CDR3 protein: CASRLGSRAGELFF
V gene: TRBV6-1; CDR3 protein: CASPPLGLSAKNIQYF
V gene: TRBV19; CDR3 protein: CASSILSGYEKLFF
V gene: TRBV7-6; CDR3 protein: CASSTSGTSTDTQYF